This T cell receptor (beta chain) was captured by sequencing in a study of immune heterogeneity within non-small cell lung tumors. Study background: Among the tumors, a few were squamous cell carcinomas, under eleven were non-squamous carcinomas and 1 was not otherwise specified. Findings of the study overall: Comparison across individual patients showed largely distinct high-frequency T-cell receptor beta clonotypes.

Germline V lookup: CDR1 MDHEN, CDR2 SYDVKM. CDR3 size: 12 residues. The template for each sample was roughly 650 ng of genomic DNA, which had been extracted from bulk tumor tissue. Biopsies, several per primary tumor and spaced far apart, were collected during surgery. Patients had untreated, newly diagnosed non-small cell lung cancer and underwent curative surgery. Having surgery with curative intent, the donors were patients newly diagnosed with non-small cell lung cancer. This clonotype qualifies as medium-sized (0.01 to 0.1%). Its antigen is unidentified. Sequence at one end of the junction differs from germline and may be a read error. It was with 32 V and 13 J primers that multiplex PCR amplified TCR beta CDR3. Each CDR3 protein gets one entry after TCRdb re-called the multiplex PCR reads with MiXCR. This table has 3,500 to 5,500 distinct CDR3 sequences, about a fifth appearing once.

This rearrangement joins TRBV28 to TRBJ2-7; maybe TRBD1 (7 bases). Sample: lung tumor tissue. The sequence derives from a man between 70 and 80 years old with non-small cell lung cancer. CDR3: CASRGDRYEQYF. The CDR3 nucleotides are TGTGCGAGCAGGGGGGACCGCTACGAGCAGTACTTC.